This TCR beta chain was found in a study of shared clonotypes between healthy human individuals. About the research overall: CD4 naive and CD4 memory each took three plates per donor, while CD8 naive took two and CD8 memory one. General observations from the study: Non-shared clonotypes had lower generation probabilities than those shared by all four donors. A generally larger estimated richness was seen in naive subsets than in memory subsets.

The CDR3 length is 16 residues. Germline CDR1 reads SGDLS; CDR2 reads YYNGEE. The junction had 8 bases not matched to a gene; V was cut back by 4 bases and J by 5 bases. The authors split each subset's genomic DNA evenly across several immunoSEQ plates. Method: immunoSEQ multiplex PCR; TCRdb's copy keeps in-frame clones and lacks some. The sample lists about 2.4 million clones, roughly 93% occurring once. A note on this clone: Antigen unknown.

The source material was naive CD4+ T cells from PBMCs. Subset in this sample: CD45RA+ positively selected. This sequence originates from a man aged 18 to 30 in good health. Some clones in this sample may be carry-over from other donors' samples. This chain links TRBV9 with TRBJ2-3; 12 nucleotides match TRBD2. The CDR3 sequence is CASSTRTSGTVDTQYF. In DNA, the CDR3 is TGTGCCAGCAGCACGAGGACTAGCGGGACAGTAGATACGCAGTATTTT.